This paragraph reports one T cell receptor beta chain. It was with a sample-barcoded 5' primer and a J-beta primer mix that a second PCR of roughly 7 to 12 cycles was run. TCRdb analysed the 5' RACE reads with MiXCR anew, one entry per CDR3 protein. Of some 900,000 distinct CDR3 sequences listed, roughly 52% are singletons. This CDR3 is 15 amino acids long. Deletions cut 0 bases from V and 3 bases from J, with 13 bases between. CDR1 SGHDT and CDR2 YYEEEE come from the germline V gene. The sample comes from a study of blood T cells in healthy people across ages. This TCR was recovered from a man between 25 and 39 years old in good health. The rearrangement uses TRBV5-6 and TRBJ2-7; D is ambiguous. Sequenced: blood. The CDR3 sequence is CASSLGPKMNYEQYF. Here the CDR3 DNA reads TGTGCCAGCAGCTTGGGCCCGAAAATGAACTACGAGCAGTACTTC. Full variable domain (remainder filled in from reference TRBV5-6 and TRBJ2-7): DAGVTQSPTHLIKTRGQQVTLRCSPKSGHDTVSWYQQALGQGPQFIFQYYEEEERQRGNFPDRFSGHQFPNYSSELNVNALLLGDSALYLCASSLGPKMNYEQYFGPGTRLTVT.